One and the same sample provided the 10 T cell receptor beta chains below, sequenced in a study of T cell changes during pregnancy in multiple sclerosis. The assay was immunoSEQ multiplex PCR, and TCRdb's table has in-frame clones only and misses some. The sample includes 20,000 or so clones, about 90% of them seen just once. The source was CD8+ T cells from peripheral blood mononuclear cells, collected in the second trimester of pregnancy. The receptors were sampled from a female donor in good health, enrolled as a control in a pregnancy study.

The rearrangement uses TRBV27 and TRBJ2-1; D may be TRBD2 (6 bases). Germline V lookup: CDR1 MNHEY, CDR2 SMNVEV (reference sequence). The CDR3 runs 15 residues. Between the trimmed V and J ends, which lost 1 base and 7 bases, there was a span of 14 bases. DNA of the CDR3: TGTGCCAGCAGTTTATTGGAGGGGACTTTGAATGAGCAGTTCTTC. It codes for CASSLLEGTLNEQFF.

The rearrangement links TRBV27 to TRBJ2-3; D is uncertain. CDR3 length: 14 residues. From germline, CDR1 is MNHEY and CDR2 SMNVEV (reference sequence). The V end lost 4 bases, the J end lost 1 base, and 9 bases lay between the germline ends. CDR3: CASSSPPGTDTQYF. CDR3 sequence (DNA): TGTGCCAGCAGTTCGCCACCGGGCACAGATACGCAGTATTTT.

V and J are TRBV27 and TRBJ2-7; TRBD1 might be the D (6 bases). Germline V gene sequence: CDR1 MNHEY, CDR2 SMNVEV (reference sequence). This CDR3 region has 12 residues. V was shortened by 11 bases and J by 3 bases, with 14 bases between the two germline ends. CDR3 DNA sequence: TGTGCCTCCGGGCCAGGGGACTACGAGCAGTACTTC. This translates into CASGPGDYEQYF.

This clone was seen just once. The V call is TRBV4-1, the J call TRBJ2-7; 8 bases are a match to TRBD1. The CDR3 consists of 15 residues. V shed 4 bases and J 3 bases; nucleotides not matched to a gene: 8. CDR1 and CDR2 (germline): MGHRA, YSYEKL. Written as DNA, the CDR3 is TGCGCCAGCAGCCGCGGACAGGGTAGTCTCTACGAGCAGTACTTC. Translated, it gives CASSRGQGSLYEQYF.

The chain recombines TRBV23-1 with TRBJ2-7; D call uncertain. TRBV23-1 is an ORF for which the function is uncertain. The CDR3 runs to 15 residues. Trimming cost V 1 base and J 3 bases, with 13 bases left between them. The CDR3 coding sequence is TGCGCCAGCAGTCAATTCCAAAAACAGAACTACGAGCAGTACTTC. Translation gives CASSQFQKQNYEQYF.

The chain recombines TRBV5-1 with TRBJ2-2; 8 nucleotides agree with TRBD2. This CDR3 comprises 15 residues. J was trimmed by 5 bases and V by 0 bases; bases with no gene match: 3. In germline, CDR1 is SGHRS, CDR2 YFSETQ. This CDR3 is CASSLVASGTGELFF. CDR3 DNA: TGCGCCAGCAGCTTGGTAGCTAGCGGGACCGGGGAGCTGTTTTTT.

The chain has TRBV6-5 and TRBJ2-3, with 9 positions matching TRBD2. Germline V gene sequence: CDR1 MNHEY, CDR2 SVGAGI. J lost 2 bases, V lost 5 bases, and 5 bases had no gene match. The CDR3 has 15 residues. The CDR3 coding sequence is TGTGCCAGCAGTCCGCGACTAGCGGCCACAGATACGCAGTATTTT. Protein product: CASSPRLAATDTQYF.

The chain combines TRBV5-6 with TRBJ1-2; 9 nucleotides match TRBD1. The junction had 7 bases not matched to a gene; V was cut back by 4 bases and J by 0 bases. This CDR3 region has 16 residues. The germline CDR1 and CDR2 sequences are SGHDT and YYEEEE. The CDR3 is CASSIGTGLTNYGYTF. The CDR3 nucleotides are TGTGCCAGCAGCATCGGGACAGGGCTTACTAACTATGGCTACACCTTC. Full variable domain (rest looked up from reference TRBV5-6 and TRBJ1-2): DAGVTQSPTHLIKTRGQQVTLRCSPKSGHDTVSWYQQALGQGPQFIFQYYEEEERQRGNFPDRFSGHQFPNYSSELNVNALLLGDSALYLCASSIGTGLTNYGYTFGSGTRLTVV.

J is TRBJ2-1 and V is TRBV30, with 10 bases matching TRBD2. The CDR3 is 14 residues long. Germline CDR1 reads GTSNPN; CDR2 reads SVGIG (reference sequence). Germline trimming cut 7 bases from V and 4 bases from J; bases unmatched to any gene: 7. The CDR3 loop reads CASAWTSGYNEQFF. DNA of the CDR3: TGTGCCTCCGCTTGGACTAGCGGTTACAATGAGCAGTTCTTC.

V gene TRBV7-3 combines with J gene TRBJ2-1; TRBD2 matches at 8 bases. Trimming removed 4 bases from V and 4 bases from J; junction bases left unmatched: 3. This CDR3 has 14 amino acids. Germline V gene sequence: CDR1 SGHTA, CDR2 FQGTGA. CDR3 region: CASSSPSGYNEQFF. In nucleotides, the CDR3 is TGTGCCAGCAGCTCGCCTAGCGGGTACAATGAGCAGTTCTTC.